This entry concerns a single TCR beta chain. The antigen remains undetermined. This entry belongs to a study of cytomegalovirus exposure and HLA in healthy donors. Study-level results: Indistinguishable V segments, including TRBV6-2 and TRBV6-3, were excluded.

PCR employed 60 Vbeta and 13 Jbeta primers. Repertoires were generated with immunoSEQ multiplex PCR, while TCRdb's copy carries only in-frame clones and drops some. The top ten clones hold around 5.5% of a sample with approximately 85,000 clones, around two thirds of them seen once. CDR1 SEHNR and CDR2 FQNEAQ come from the germline V gene (reference sequence). V trimming: 5 bases; J trimming: 2 bases; junction bases outside the gene matches: 13. This CDR3 has 19 residues. Sequencing was done on a sample of PBMCs. The sequence was obtained from a woman in her twenties or thirties in good health and CMV-seropositive. The V gene is TRBV7-9, the J gene TRBJ1-3, with TRBD1 matching 12 bases. The CDR3 is CASSIPRDRGLYPGNTIYF. The CDR3 DNA reads as TGTGCCAGCAGCATACCCCGGGACAGGGGGCTATACCCTGGAAACACCATATATTTT.